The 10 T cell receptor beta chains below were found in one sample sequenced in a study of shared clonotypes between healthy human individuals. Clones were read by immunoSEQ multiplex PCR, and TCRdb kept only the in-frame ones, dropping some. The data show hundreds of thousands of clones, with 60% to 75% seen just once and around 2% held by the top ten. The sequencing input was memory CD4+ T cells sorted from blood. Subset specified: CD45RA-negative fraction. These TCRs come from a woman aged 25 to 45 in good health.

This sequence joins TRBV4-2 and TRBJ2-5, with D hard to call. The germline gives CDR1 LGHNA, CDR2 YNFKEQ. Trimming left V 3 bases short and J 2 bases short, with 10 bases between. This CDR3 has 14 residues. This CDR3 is CASSHPPGQETQYF. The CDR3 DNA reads TGTGCCAGCAGCCACCCCCCCGGTCAAGAGACCCAGTACTTC.

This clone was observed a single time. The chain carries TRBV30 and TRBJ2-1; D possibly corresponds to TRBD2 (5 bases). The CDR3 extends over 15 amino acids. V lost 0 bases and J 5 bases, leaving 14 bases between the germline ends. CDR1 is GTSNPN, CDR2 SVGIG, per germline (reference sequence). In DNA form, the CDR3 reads TGTGCCTGGAGTGTACATGTCGTGAGGGACAATGAGCAGTTCTTC. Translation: CAWSVHVVRDNEQFF. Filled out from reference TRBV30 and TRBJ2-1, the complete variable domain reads SQTIHQWPATLVQPVGSPLSLECTVEGTSNPNLYWYRQAAGRGLQLLFYSVGIGQISSEVPQNLSASRPQDRQFILSSKKLLLSDSGFYLCAWSVHVVRDNEQFFGPGTRLTVL.

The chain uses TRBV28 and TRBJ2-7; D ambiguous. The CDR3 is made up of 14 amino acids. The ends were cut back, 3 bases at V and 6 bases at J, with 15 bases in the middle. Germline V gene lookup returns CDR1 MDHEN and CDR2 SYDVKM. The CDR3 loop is CASSFLSGLVEQYF. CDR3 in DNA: TGTGCCAGCAGTTTTCTGTCCGGGCTAGTCGAGCAGTACTTC.

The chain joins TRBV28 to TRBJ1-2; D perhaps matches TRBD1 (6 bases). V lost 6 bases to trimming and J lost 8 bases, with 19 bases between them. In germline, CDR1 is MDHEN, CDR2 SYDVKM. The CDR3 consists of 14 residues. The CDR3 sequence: CASRHGQIEVGYTF. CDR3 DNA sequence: TGTGCCAGCAGACATGGACAGATTGAAGTCGGCTACACCTTC.

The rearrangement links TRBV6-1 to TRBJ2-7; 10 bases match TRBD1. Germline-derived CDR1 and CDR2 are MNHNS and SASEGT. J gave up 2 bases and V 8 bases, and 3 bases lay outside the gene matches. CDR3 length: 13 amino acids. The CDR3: CASRGQGTYEQYF. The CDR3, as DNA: TGTGCCAGCCGGGGACAGGGGACCTACGAGCAGTACTTC.

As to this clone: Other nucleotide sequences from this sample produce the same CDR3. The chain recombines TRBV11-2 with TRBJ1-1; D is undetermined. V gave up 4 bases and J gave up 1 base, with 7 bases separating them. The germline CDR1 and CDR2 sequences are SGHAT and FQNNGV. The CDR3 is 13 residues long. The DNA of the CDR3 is TGTGCCAGCAGCTCGACCCGGAACACTGAAGCTTTCTTT. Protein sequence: CASSSTRNTEAFF.

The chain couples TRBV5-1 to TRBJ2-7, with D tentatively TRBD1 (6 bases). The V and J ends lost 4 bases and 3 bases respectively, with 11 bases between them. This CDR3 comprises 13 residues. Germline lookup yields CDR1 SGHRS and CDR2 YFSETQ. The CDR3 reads CASSASGVYEQYF. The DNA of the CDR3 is TGCGCCAGCAGCGCCTCAGGGGTCTACGAGCAGTACTTC.

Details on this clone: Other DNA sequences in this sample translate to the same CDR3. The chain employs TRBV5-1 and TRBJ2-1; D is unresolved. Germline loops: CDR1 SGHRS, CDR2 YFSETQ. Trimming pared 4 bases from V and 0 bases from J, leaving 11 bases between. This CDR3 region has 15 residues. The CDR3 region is CASSPARPSYNEQFF. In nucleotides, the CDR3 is TGCGCCAGCAGCCCTGCGCGGCCCTCCTACAATGAGCAGTTCTTC.

CDR3 sequence (DNA): TGTGCCAGCAGCTTAGCTCAGGGAAGCACCGGGGAGCTGTTTTTT. Protein: CASSLAQGSTGELFF. V gene TRBV11-2 combines with J gene TRBJ2-2, with TRBD1 as a possible D gene (5 bases). The CDR3 consists of 15 residues. V lost 1 base, J lost 4 bases, and 10 bases lay in between. Germline assignment: CDR1 SGHAT and CDR2 FQNNGV.

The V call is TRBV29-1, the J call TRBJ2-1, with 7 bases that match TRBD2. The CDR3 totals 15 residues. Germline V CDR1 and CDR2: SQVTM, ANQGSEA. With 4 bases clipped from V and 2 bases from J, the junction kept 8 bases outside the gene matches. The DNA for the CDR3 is TGCAGCGTTGTCCTAGCGGAACGTACCTACAATGAGCAGTTCTTC. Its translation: CSVVLAERTYNEQFF.